This T cell receptor (beta chain) was retrieved from a study of blood T cell repertoires in COVID-19. For the study at large: Collection of acute and convalescent COVID-19 samples took place in the United States, Italy and Spain. T cells, B-cell-depleted T cells, or PBMCs supplied cDNA or gDNA.

In its sample, this clone was seen a few times. Per the authors' pipeline: Amplifying reference gene primers gave estimates of nucleated cell counts. Sequenced by immunoSEQ multiplex PCR; TCRdb stores in-frame clones only, minus some. The V and J calls and the clone size are those of that table, but D and trimming were determined from the DNA. Seen here are some 150,000 clones, roughly 86% observed once, and the top ten hold roughly 2.1%. The CDR3 has 15 residues. CDR1 and CDR2 from the germline V gene are ENHRY and SYGVKD. Losses at the gene ends were 2 bases for V and 7 bases for J; bases not matched to a gene: 5.

Specimen: peripheral blood. This receptor was obtained from a human donor in a cohort sampled during active COVID-19. The chain has TRBV10-3 and TRBJ1-6; 7 positions match TRBD1. CDR3 bases: TGTGCCATCAGTGAGAGGGGGACAGACAATTCACCCCTCCACTTT. Amino acid sequence: CAISERGTDNSPLHF.